This is a list of T cell receptor beta chains from one sample in a study of T cells expressing NK-cell markers. TCRdb derives one entry per CDR3 protein from the 5' RACE reads, leaving out DNA. The sample has around 380,000 distinct CDR3 sequences. Sample: blood T cells: a sorted CD56 or NKG2C T cell subset, CD4+ or CD8+ T cells, or bulk PBMC T cells (not recorded which). These receptors all come from a woman in her forties or fifties in good health. Each CDR3 is given with its conserved first and last residue. The order of the fields is J gene, V gene, CDR3 protein.

TRBJ2-1	TRBV14	CASSQSKLASDNEQFF
TRBJ2-1	TRBV6-1	CASSPSGVLSEQFF
TRBJ1-1	TRBV25-1	CASHGTGEMNTEAFF
TRBJ1-2	TRBV6-5	CASSSTRGGDYGYTF
TRBJ2-7	TRBV10-2	CASNVGGGYYEQYF
TRBJ2-2	TRBV11-2	CASSLQGLGGELFF
TRBJ1-1	TRBV29-1	CRKLWSHTEAFF
TRBJ2-4	TRBV10-3	CAIRGTGNIQYF
TRBJ2-6	TRBV5-1	CASSLRGLKEYGANVLTF
TRBJ2-1	TRBV18	CASSPLSSSDNEQFF
TRBJ1-1	TRBV7-3	CASSLDANTEAFF
TRBJ2-3	TRBV4-2	CASNDLEGAPTDTQYF
TRBJ1-5	TRBV24-1	CATSDGTEARQPQHF
TRBJ2-1	TRBV14	CASSQDMASTEQFF
TRBJ2-1	TRBV20-1	CSAREGVVFPSGEQFF
TRBJ2-1	TRBV10-3	CAALAGGAPNEQFF
TRBJ2-2	TRBV11-2	CASSLFGRDTGELFF
TRBJ2-1	TRBV12-3/TRBV12-4	CASNPGLAYEQFF
TRBJ1-6	TRBV7-9	CASSWTADTLHF
TRBJ2-5	TRBV6-1	CASPAGSRETQYF
TRBJ2-7	TRBV6-5	CASSSGTSGPIYEQYF
TRBJ2-3	TRBV20-1	CSASPLSGVSDTQYF
TRBJ2-7	TRBV10-3	CAIRGIGNSYEQYF
TRBJ2-6	TRBV11-3	CASSLDIGLKGYLDSGANVLTF
TRBJ2-3	TRBV13	CASSWTSGSGTDTQYF
TRBJ2-6	TRBV18	CASSPLDPSGANVLTF
TRBJ2-5	TRBV29-1	CSVDRVAGETQYF
TRBJ1-5	TRBV6-1	CASEGQGYQPQHF
TRBJ2-1	TRBV19	CASRRYGTGSSNEQFF
TRBJ2-1	TRBV12-3/TRBV12-4	CASRRLAGDYNEQFF
TRBJ2-1	TRBV24-1	CATSDSRRGRNNEQFF
TRBJ1-1	TRBV29-1	CSVERGMGDFQAFF
TRBJ2-7	TRBV5-1	CASSDRPVDYEQYF
TRBJ2-5	TRBV29-1	CSVEPRTGETQYF
TRBJ2-3	TRBV7-8	CASSLGASGPMADTQYF
TRBJ2-1	TRBV18	CASSPLAENNEQFF
TRBJ2-3	TRBV10-3	CAISGGLAEPQYF
TRBJ1-5	TRBV5-1	CASSLYRRHQPQHF
TRBJ2-5	TRBV24-1	CATSDSRGGGFLETQYF
TRBJ2-7	TRBV10-3	CAISPGSYEQYF
TRBJ2-1	TRBV7-6	CATQALFVGYNEQFF
TRBJ2-1	TRBV12-3/TRBV12-4	CASSFGLAGGQFF
TRBJ2-1	TRBV3-1	CASSRQGEYNEQFF